Listed here is a single T cell receptor (beta chain). Its specificity is unknown. This sample is part of a study of shared clonotypes between healthy human individuals. Donors comprised only Caucasian adults living in Nashville, Tennessee. CD8 memory merged CD45RO+ cells and CCR7-negative CD45RA+ TemRA cells into one population. Using immunoSEQ multiplex PCR, the repertoire was profiled, and TCRdb retains in-frame clones only, with some absent. The sample shows roughly 700,000 clones, about 92% of them seen only once. From germline, CDR1 is MGHRA and CDR2 YSYEKL. V gave up 0 bases and J gave up 4 bases, with 18 bases separating them. The CDR3 consists of 18 residues. Broader study findings: It was observed that roughly 5.4% of naive CD4 clonotypes were shared across a handful of donors. Among donors, clonotype sharing was expected to be affected by sequencing depth.

The chain combines TRBV4-1 with TRBJ2-2, with a tentative D call TRBD1 (6 bases). The TCR was taken from a young man in good health. Some clones in this sample may be carry-over from other donors' samples. The specimen was memory CD8+ T cells from PBMCs. Subset of the sample: CD45RO+ cells pooled with CCR7-negative TemRA cells. CDR3 sequence (DNA): TGCGCCAGCAGCCAAGAAGATGTGCTGGACAGTATCACCGGGGAGCTGTTTTTT. Its translation: CASSQEDVLDSITGELFF.